Shown below are 32 T cell receptor beta chains from a single sample sequenced in a study of human T cells and chemical hapten exposure. TCRdb processed the RACE reads anew with MiXCR; each CDR3 protein has one entry. The sample has around 52,000 distinct CDR3 sequences, 9.3% seen once; the top ten hold about an eighth. The time point: patch test 1, 2 weeks after DPC sensitization. The treatment is: therapeutic diphenylcyclopropenone sensitization with weekly scalp DPC. The input for sequencing was whole blood, taken in connection with sensitization to the hapten diphenylcyclopropenone (DPC). The receptors were gathered from a woman between 35 and 50 years old with alopecia areata. Some clones in this sample may be carry-over from other donors' samples.

This clonotype was recorded at least ten times. The V and J genes are TRBV5-1 and TRBJ2-3; no firm D call. The CDR3 runs to 12 residues. Germline V gene data show CDR1 as SGHRS and CDR2 as YFSETQ. Trimming stripped 5 bases from V and 4 bases from J, with 8 bases between. The CDR3 nucleotides read TGCGCCAGCAGGCGAGATGCAGATACGCAGTATTTT. Its translation is CASRRDADTQYF.

The chain carries TRBV20-1 and TRBJ2-7; D might be TRBD1 (6 bases). Germline CDR1 reads DFQATT; CDR2 reads SNEGSKA (reference sequence). There are 12 residues in the CDR3. The V and J ends lost 6 bases and 1 base respectively, with 10 bases between them. The CDR3, as DNA: TGCAGTGCCGAGGACAGTTCCTACGAGCAGTACTTC. This encodes CSAEDSSYEQYF.

This sequence joins TRBV7-6 and TRBJ2-5; 9 bases line up with TRBD1. The V gene's germline CDR1 is SGHVS and CDR2 FNYEAQ. V lost 4 bases and J lost 2; bases outside the gene matches: 14. This CDR3 has 18 amino acids. The CDR3 DNA reads TGTGCCAGCAGCTCCCGGGACAGGGAACCCCTTAGGCAAGAGACCCAGTACTTC. Its translation: CASSSRDREPLRQETQYF.

The V and J genes are TRBV28 and TRBJ1-2; no clear D gene. Germline V gene data show CDR1 as MDHEN and CDR2 as SYDVKM. V was pared by 6 bases and J by 4 bases, with 12 bases between. This CDR3 is 13 amino acids long. The CDR3 coding sequence is TGTGCCAGCAGCCTGGGAGGAGGCTATGGCTACACCTTC. Amino acid sequence: CASSLGGGYGYTF.

This clonotype was counted ten times or more. The rearrangement links TRBV7-2 to TRBJ2-1, with TRBD2 matching 15 bases. CDR1 is SGHTA and CDR2 is FQGNSA in the germline V gene. V shed 5 bases, J shed 6 bases, and the junction held 2 bases outside the gene matches. The CDR3 loop spans 15 amino acids. CDR3 amino acids: CASSRTSGGGNEQFF. As DNA, the CDR3 is TGTGCCAGCAGCCGGACTAGCGGGGGGGGCAATGAGCAGTTCTTC.

V and J are TRBV5-8 and TRBJ2-5; possible D gene TRBD2, 5 bases. The V end lost 3 bases, the J end lost 5 bases, and 14 bases lay between the germline ends. Per germline, CDR1 SGHTS and CDR2 YDEGEE. This CDR3 has 14 residues. The CDR3 is CASSSRGTRETQYF. DNA for the CDR3: TGTGCCAGCAGCTCCCGGGGAACCCGGGAGACCCAGTACTTC. Full variable domain (remainder filled in from reference TRBV5-8 and TRBJ2-5): EAGVTQSPTHLIKTRGQQATLRCSPISGHTSVYWYQQALGLGLQFLLWYDEGEERNRGNFPPRFSGRQFPNYSSELNVNALELEDSALYLCASSSRGTRETQYFGPGTRLLVL.

This clonotype was seen more than once but under ten times. The CDR3 sequence: CSAVIANTGELFF. The CDR3 DNA sequence: TGCAGTGCTGTCATCGCGAACACCGGGGAGCTGTTTTTT. The chain combines TRBV20-1 with TRBJ2-2, with D unclear. Trimming took 5 bases from V and 0 from J, leaving 7 bases between them. The germline gives CDR1 DFQATT, CDR2 SNEGSKA (reference sequence). The CDR3 length is 13 residues.

This clonotype was recorded a few times. The genes are TRBV5-4 and TRBJ1-1; 7 bases agree with TRBD1. This CDR3 has 14 amino acids. Germline CDR1 reads SGHNT; CDR2 reads YYREEE (reference sequence). The J segment lost 0 bases and the V segment lost 6 bases, leaving 5 bases of the junction unmatched. The CDR3 DNA follows: TGTGCCAGCAACCCAACAGGGGTGAACACTGAAGCTTTCTTT. It translates to CASNPTGVNTEAFF.

This clonotype was recorded at least ten times. The chain carries TRBV7-3 and TRBJ1-1, with D tentatively TRBD1 (5 bases). The CDR3 is made up of 17 amino acids. CDR1 is SGHTA and CDR2 is FQGTGA in the germline V gene. V was shortened by 1 base and J by 0 bases, with 15 bases between the two germline ends. The CDR3 region is CASSLNLAGPMNTEAFF. The DNA for the CDR3 is TGTGCCAGCAGCTTAAATCTGGCGGGACCAATGAACACTGAAGCTTTCTTT. The complete variable domain, with remaining parts taken from reference TRBV7-3 and TRBJ1-1, reads GAGVSQTPSNKVTEKGKYVELRCDPISGHTALYWYRQSLGQGPEFLIYFQGTGAADDSGLPNDRFFAVRPEGSVSTLKIQRTERGDSAVYLCASSLNLAGPMNTEAFFGQGTRLTVV.

This clonotype showed up many times. V and J are TRBV2 and TRBJ1-2; 9 bases map to TRBD1. Germline values: CDR1 SNHLY, CDR2 FYNNEI. Trimming took 6 bases from V and 7 from J; bases not matched to a gene: 6. The CDR3 length is 13 residues. The CDR3 DNA follows: TGTGCCAGCAGGGCCGGGACAGGGTTTGGCTACACCTTC. Amino acids: CASRAGTGFGYTF.

The gene calls are TRBV7-2 and TRBJ2-1, with D possibly TRBD2 on 5 matching bases. V dropped 4 bases and J dropped 6 bases, with 16 bases sitting between them. This CDR3 is 15 amino acids long. CDR1 SGHTA and CDR2 FQGNSA come from the germline V gene. CDR3 residues: CASSSGGLPGNEQFF. In DNA, the CDR3 is TGTGCCAGCAGCTCGGGCGGGCTCCCCGGCAATGAGCAGTTCTTC.

The rearrangement links TRBV19 to TRBJ2-3; 7 bases line up with TRBD1. V gave up 7 bases and J gave up 3 bases; unmatched junction bases: 7. The CDR3 is made up of 14 amino acids. Germline CDR1 and CDR2: LNHDA and SQIVND (reference sequence). The CDR3 region is CASTRGLKTDTQYF. The CDR3 DNA sequence: TGTGCCAGTACGAGGGGGCTGAAGACAGATACGCAGTATTTT.

This rearrangement joins TRBV4-1 to TRBJ2-2; no reliable D call. The CDR3 sequence is 16 residues long. V was pared by 3 bases and J by 0 bases, with 11 bases between. Germline V gives CDR1 MGHRA, CDR2 YSYEKL. Here the CDR3 DNA reads TGCGCCAGCAGCCACCTACCGAACGCGAACACCGGGGAGCTGTTTTTT. This sequence encodes CASSHLPNANTGELFF.

This clonotype was seen many times. V usage is TRBV4-3 and J usage is TRBJ2-3; possibly TRBD1 for D (6 bases). The CDR3 consists of 15 residues. The V end lost 1 base, the J end lost 5 bases, and 13 bases lay between the germline ends. Germline CDR1 and CDR2: LGHNA and YSLEER. The CDR3 bases are TGCGCCAGCAGCCAAGGTCCAACAGGGAAAGATACGCAGTATTTT. Its protein is CASSQGPTGKDTQYF.

The rearrangement joins TRBV5-1 to TRBJ1-1; 8 bases map to TRBD1. Germline loops: CDR1 SGHRS, CDR2 YFSETQ. The CDR3 loop spans 12 amino acids. V lost 4 bases to trimming and J lost 4 bases; unmatched junction nucleotides: 0. CDR3 loop: CASSTGGTEAFF. The CDR3 bases are TGCGCCAGCAGCACAGGGGGCACTGAAGCTTTCTTT.

This clonotype was detected only a few times. This chain connects TRBV28 to TRBJ1-1; 7 bases line up with TRBD1. Germline loops: CDR1 MDHEN, CDR2 SYDVKM. V lost 0 bases to trimming and J lost 5 bases; unmatched junction nucleotides: 6. The CDR3 contains 15 residues. CDR3 protein: CASSLWTGHGTEAFF. In nucleotides, the CDR3 is TGTGCCAGCAGTTTATGGACAGGGCATGGGACTGAAGCTTTCTTT. The entire variable domain, with the rest obtained from reference TRBV28 and TRBJ1-1, is as follows: DVKVTQSSRYLVKRTGEKVFLECVQDMDHENMFWYRQDPGLGLRLIYFSYDVKMKEKGDIPEGYSVSREKKERFSLILESASTNQTSMYLCASSLWTGHGTEAFFGQGTRLTVV.

The sample holds a few counts of this clonotype. CDR3 in amino acids: CASSQAAASPDTQYF. The CDR3 DNA reads TGTGCCAGCAGCCAAGCGGCGGCGTCCCCAGATACGCAGTATTTT. The chain joins TRBV3-1 to TRBJ2-3; no clear D gene. Germline V CDR1 and CDR2: LGHDT, YNNKEL (reference sequence). V was clipped by 1 base and J by 4 bases, with 12 bases between them. This CDR3 has 15 residues.

This clonotype was recorded at least ten times. The chain recombines TRBV3-1 with TRBJ1-1; 7 bases align to TRBD1. Germline loops: CDR1 LGHDT, CDR2 YNNKEL (reference sequence). J lost 3 bases, V lost 3 bases, and 7 bases had no gene match. The CDR3 has 15 amino acids. DNA of the CDR3: TGTGCCAGCAGCCATACTGACAGGGTTGACACTGAAGCTTTCTTT. Translating it yields CASSHTDRVDTEAFF.

This clonotype appeared a few times. CDR3 coding DNA: TGTGCCAGCAGTGAGGCACGGGGGGCGCTTGAGGATGGCTACACCTTC. This gives the protein CASSEARGALEDGYTF. The J gene is TRBJ1-2, the V gene TRBV25-1, with D possibly being TRBD1 (6 bases). Germline assignment: CDR1 MGHDK and CDR2 SYGVNS. V was trimmed by 3 bases and J by 6 bases, leaving 20 bases between them. This CDR3 comprises 16 residues.

This clonotype was seen at least ten times. V and J are TRBV29-1 and TRBJ2-1; a weak D match, TRBD1 (6 bases). The ends were cut back, 6 bases at V and 6 bases at J, with 9 bases in the middle. Germline-derived CDR1 and CDR2 are SQVTM and ANQGSEA. CDR3 size: 11 residues. CDR3 residues: CSVGRGNEQFF. The CDR3 DNA follows: TGCAGCGTCGGCAGGGGCAATGAGCAGTTCTTC.

The chain employs TRBV11-1 and TRBJ1-1; D ambiguous. The germline gives CDR1 SGHAT, CDR2 FQDESV (reference sequence). V was trimmed by 4 bases and J by 4 bases, leaving 7 bases between them. CDR3 length: 12 amino acids. The CDR3 DNA follows: TGTGCCAGCAGCTACCATGCCACTGAAGCTTTCTTT. It specifies CASSYHATEAFF.

This clonotype was picked up a small number of times. This chain uses TRBV12-3 or TRBV12-4 with TRBJ1-3; no clear D. The CDR3 length is 16 residues. The V and J ends lost 3 bases and 4 bases respectively, with 16 bases between them. CDR3 region: CASSLRSGGLGNTIYF. In DNA, the CDR3 is TGTGCCAGCAGTTTGCGGTCGGGAGGGTTAGGAAACACCATATATTTT.

This clonotype was counted ten times or more. The chain combines TRBV28 with TRBJ1-1; no firm D call. This CDR3 is 10 amino acids long. Germline lookup yields CDR1 MDHEN and CDR2 SYDVKM. V lost 10 bases and J lost 5, with 8 bases in between. CDR3 sequence reads: CATYLTEAFF. The CDR3 DNA reads as TGTGCCACCTATCTGACTGAAGCTTTCTTT.

There are a few counts of this clonotype. V is TRBV15 and J is TRBJ2-5; D gene uncertain. V gave up 0 bases and J gave up 5 bases, with 7 bases separating them. Germline loops: CDR1 LNHNV, CDR2 YYDKDF (reference sequence). CDR3 length: 13 residues. The CDR3 DNA reads TGTGCCACCAGCAGAGAGGGCAGGGAGACCCAGTACTTC. Its protein product is CATSREGRETQYF.

Many counts were recorded for this clonotype. The chain employs TRBV29-1 and TRBJ2-7, with D perhaps TRBD2 (7 bases). The CDR3 extends over 13 amino acids. Germline V gene lookup returns CDR1 SQVTM and CDR2 ANQGSEA. The V gene lost 6 bases and the J gene lost 3 bases, with 15 bases spanning the gap. The CDR3 protein is CSVGAGAFYEQYF. Here the CDR3 DNA reads TGCAGCGTGGGGGCGGGGGCCTTCTACGAGCAGTACTTC.

Many counts were recorded for this clonotype. The chain couples TRBV4-1 to TRBJ2-3; 12 bases match TRBD2. Germline V CDR1 and CDR2: MGHRA, YSYEKL. The CDR3 loop spans 17 amino acids. Trimming cost V 0 bases and J 2 bases; bases outside gene matches: 3. CDR3 nucleotide sequence: TGCGCCAGCAGCCAAGAGACTAGCGGGGGCATCACAGATACGCAGTATTTT. This codes for CASSQETSGGITDTQYF.

The sample holds a few counts of this clonotype. The V call is TRBV5-1, the J call TRBJ2-5; 8 bases line up with TRBD1. CDR3 length equals 14 residues. The germline V gene has CDR1 SGHRS and CDR2 YFSETQ. Unmatched junction bases numbered 5, after V lost 4 bases and J lost 3 bases. CDR3 bases: TGCGCCAGCAGCAACCCGACAGGGGAAGAGACCCAGTACTTC. This translates into CASSNPTGEETQYF. Looking up the rest from reference TRBV5-1 and TRBJ2-5 gives the full variable domain: KAGVTQTPRYLIKTRGQQVTLSCSPISGHRSVSWYQQTPGQGLQFLFEYFSETQRNKGNFPGRFSGRQFSNSRSEMNVSTLELGDSALYLCASSNPTGEETQYFGPGTRLLVL.

This clonotype was seen repeatedly, ten times or more. This sequence joins TRBV6-1 and TRBJ2-2; no clear D. The CDR3 length is 15 residues. In germline, CDR1 is MNHNS, CDR2 SASEGT. Deletions cut 4 bases from V and 8 bases from J, with 17 bases between. The CDR3, as DNA: TGTGCCAGCAGTGTCCCCGGGTTGGATTTGGGGGAGCTGTTTTTT. It specifies CASSVPGLDLGELFF.

This clonotype has just a few counts. The chain combines TRBV6-1 with TRBJ1-3; D is uncertain. V dropped 2 bases and J dropped 2 bases, with 7 bases sitting between them. The CDR3 is 14 residues long. The germline gives CDR1 MNHNS, CDR2 SASEGT. CDR3 in DNA: TGTGCCAGCAGTGAATATGGGGCTGGAAACACCATATATTTT. It specifies CASSEYGAGNTIYF.

This clonotype showed up many times. This sequence joins TRBV6-6 and TRBJ2-7; perhaps D is TRBD1 or TRBD2 (5 bases each). CDR1 is MNHNY and CDR2 is SVGAGI in the germline V gene (reference sequence). This CDR3 has 13 amino acids. Trimming pared 7 bases from V and 3 bases from J, leaving 13 bases between. CDR3 loop: CASNRGLLYEQYF. Written as DNA, the CDR3 is TGTGCCAGCAACCGGGGCCTCCTCTACGAGCAGTACTTC.

This clonotype was observed a few times. One end of the junction fails to match germline, which may point to a read error. This chain links TRBV20-1 with TRBJ2-3; TRBD1 is a possible D gene (5 bases). There are 14 residues in the CDR3. Germline CDR1 DFQATT, CDR2 SNEGSKA (reference sequence). CDR3 loop: CSARGLSDSDELDF. For the CDR3, the DNA is TGCAGTGCTAGGGGGCTTTCCGACAGTGACGAGTTAGATTTT.

This clonotype was found many times. The chain carries TRBV5-1 and TRBJ1-5, with D perhaps matching TRBD1 (5 bases). The CDR3 is 15 residues long. Germline assignment: CDR1 SGHRS and CDR2 YFSETQ. V lost 4 bases to trimming and J lost 0 bases, with 11 bases between them. The CDR3 sequence: CASSLDINSNQPQHF. The CDR3 nucleotides are TGCGCCAGCAGCCTGGACATAAATAGCAATCAGCCCCAGCATTTT. The full variable domain, in which reference TRBV5-1 and TRBJ1-5 provide the parts outside the CDR3, is KAGVTQTPRYLIKTRGQQVTLSCSPISGHRSVSWYQQTPGQGLQFLFEYFSETQRNKGNFPGRFSGRQFSNSRSEMNVSTLELGDSALYLCASSLDINSNQPQHFGDGTRLSIL.